The next 7 T cell receptor beta chains were all read from a single sample in a study of T cell clones after liver transplantation. Method: immunoSEQ multiplex PCR; TCRdb's copy keeps in-frame clones and lacks some. This sample has some 80,000 clones; around 80% occur once, and the top ten carry 2.1%. This specimen was CD4+ T cells from blood, taken around 50 months after liver transplant. The receptor source for this set is a human patient who received a liver transplant. Some T cells may arise from the graft donor.

This clone was seen just once. A junction boundary mismatches the germline segment, possibly from a read error. The rearrangement links TRBV5-1 to TRBJ1-4, with D possibly TRBD1 on 5 matching bases. This CDR3 is built from 14 residues. Germline assignment: CDR1 SGHRS and CDR2 YFSETQ. CDR3 nucleotides: TGCGCCAGCAGCTTAGGTGGGGGTAATCAAAAACTGTTTTTT. Translating it yields CASSLGGGNQKLFF.

The V and J genes are TRBV7-2 and TRBJ1-1, with D perhaps TRBD1 (6 bases). Per the germline V gene, CDR1 is SGHTA and CDR2 is FQGNSA. This CDR3 contains 14 residues. The V end lost 3 bases, the J end lost 1 base, and 9 bases lay between the germline ends. The CDR3 is CASSFLQGNTEAFF. CDR3 sequence (DNA): TGTGCCAGCAGCTTCCTACAGGGGAACACTGAAGCTTTCTTT.

The chain carries TRBV30 and TRBJ2-5; no clear D gene. The CDR3 runs 13 residues. V was trimmed by 4 bases and J by 4 bases, leaving 13 bases between them. Looked up from germline, CDR1 is GTSNPN and CDR2 is SVGIG (reference sequence). The DNA for the CDR3 is TGTGCCTGGACCGGAGCGCAGGTAGAGACCCAGTACTTC. Its translation is CAWTGAQVETQYF.

CDR3 nucleotide sequence: TGCAGCGTCAAGGGACTAGCGGATTACAATGAGCAGTTCTTC. It yields the protein CSVKGLADYNEQFF. The V gene is TRBV29-1, the J gene TRBJ2-1, with 11 bases that match TRBD2. V lost 6 bases to trimming and J lost 4 bases; unmatched junction nucleotides: 5. Germline V lookup: CDR1 SQVTM, CDR2 ANQGSEA. This CDR3 has 14 amino acids.

The genes are TRBV9 and TRBJ1-2; D unresolved. CDR3 length: 13 residues. V was clipped by 1 base and J by 2 bases, with 6 bases between them. Germline V gene data show CDR1 as SGDLS and CDR2 as YYNGEE. For the CDR3, the DNA is TGTGCCAGCAGCGTATTAGGGAACTATGGCTACACCTTC. Encoded protein: CASSVLGNYGYTF.

As to this clone: This specimen includes other DNA sequences encoding the same CDR3. Here the CDR3 DNA reads TGCAGCGCCCGTTTACAGGGGGACACTGAAGCTTTCTTT. Its translation is CSARLQGDTEAFF. V usage is TRBV29-1 and J usage is TRBJ1-1; the match to TRBD1 covers 8 bases. This CDR3 is 13 amino acids long. V lost 7 bases and J lost 3; bases outside the gene matches: 7. Germline CDR1 and CDR2: SQVTM and ANQGSEA.

The gene calls are TRBV2 and TRBJ2-2; TRBD1 matches at 8 bases. The CDR3 has 15 amino acids. Losses at the gene ends were 6 bases for V and 5 bases for J; bases not matched to a gene: 8. CDR1 and CDR2 (germline): SNHLY, FYNNEI. The CDR3 DNA reads TGTGCCAGCAGAAAGGACAGGGAAGAGACCGGGGAGCTGTTTTTT. Translated, it gives CASRKDREETGELFF.